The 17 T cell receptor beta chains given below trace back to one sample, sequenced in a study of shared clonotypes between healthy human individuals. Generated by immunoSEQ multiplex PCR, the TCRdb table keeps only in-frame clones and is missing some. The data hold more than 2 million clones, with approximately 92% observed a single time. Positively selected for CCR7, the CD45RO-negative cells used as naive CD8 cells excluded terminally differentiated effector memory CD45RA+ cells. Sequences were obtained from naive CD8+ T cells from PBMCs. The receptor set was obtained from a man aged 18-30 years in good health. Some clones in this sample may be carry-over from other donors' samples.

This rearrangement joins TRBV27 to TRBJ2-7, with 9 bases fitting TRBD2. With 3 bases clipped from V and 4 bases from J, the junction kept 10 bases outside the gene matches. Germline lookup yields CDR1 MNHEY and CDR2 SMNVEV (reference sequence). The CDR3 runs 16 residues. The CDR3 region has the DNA TGTGCCAGCAGTTTCGGAGCGGGAGGCGAAAGGTACGAGCAGTACTTC. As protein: CASSFGAGGERYEQYF.

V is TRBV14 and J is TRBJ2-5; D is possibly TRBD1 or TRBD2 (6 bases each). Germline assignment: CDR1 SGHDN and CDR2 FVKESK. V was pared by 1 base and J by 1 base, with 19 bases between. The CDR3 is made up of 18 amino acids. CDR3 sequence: CASSQGALRGGIQETQYF. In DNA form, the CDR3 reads TGTGCCAGCAGCCAAGGTGCCCTGAGAGGGGGGATCCAAGAGACCCAGTACTTC.

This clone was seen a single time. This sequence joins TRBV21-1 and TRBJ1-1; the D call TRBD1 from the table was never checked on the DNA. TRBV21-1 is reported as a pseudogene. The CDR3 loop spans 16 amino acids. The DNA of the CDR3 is TGTGCCAGCAGCAACCCGGATGAGACAGTGAACACTGAAGCTTTCTTT. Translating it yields CASSNPDETVNTEAFF.

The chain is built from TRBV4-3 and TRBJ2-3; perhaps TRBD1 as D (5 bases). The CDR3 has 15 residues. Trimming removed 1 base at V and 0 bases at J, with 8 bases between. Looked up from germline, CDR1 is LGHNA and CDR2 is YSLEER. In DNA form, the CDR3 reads TGCGCCAGCAGCCAAGGACAGACTAGCACAGATACGCAGTATTTT. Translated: CASSQGQTSTDTQYF.

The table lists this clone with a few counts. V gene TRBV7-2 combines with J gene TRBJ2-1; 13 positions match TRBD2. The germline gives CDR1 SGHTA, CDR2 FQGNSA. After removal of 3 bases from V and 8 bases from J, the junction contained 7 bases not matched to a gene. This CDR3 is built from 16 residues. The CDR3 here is CASSLRLAGGGDEQFF. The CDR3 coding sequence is TGTGCCAGCAGCTTGCGACTAGCGGGAGGTGGGGATGAGCAGTTCTTC.

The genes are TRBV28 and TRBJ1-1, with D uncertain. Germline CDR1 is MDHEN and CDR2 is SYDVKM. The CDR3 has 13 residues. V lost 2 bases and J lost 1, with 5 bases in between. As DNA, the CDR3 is TGTGCCAGCAGTTTAACAAAGAACACTGAAGCTTTCTTT. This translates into CASSLTKNTEAFF.

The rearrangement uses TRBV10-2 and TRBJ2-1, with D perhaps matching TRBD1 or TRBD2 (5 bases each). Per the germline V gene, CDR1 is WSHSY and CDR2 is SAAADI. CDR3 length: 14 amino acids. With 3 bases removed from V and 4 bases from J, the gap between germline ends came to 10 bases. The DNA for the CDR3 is TGCGCCAGCAGTGAAACAGAGGGGTACAATGAGCAGTTCTTC. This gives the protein CASSETEGYNEQFF.

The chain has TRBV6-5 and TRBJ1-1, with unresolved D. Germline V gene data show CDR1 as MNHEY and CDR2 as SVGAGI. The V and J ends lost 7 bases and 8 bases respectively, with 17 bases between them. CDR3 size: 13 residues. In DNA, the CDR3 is TGTGCCAGCACACCGGGTTTCCCAGAAGAAGCTTTCTTT. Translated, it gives CASTPGFPEEAFF.

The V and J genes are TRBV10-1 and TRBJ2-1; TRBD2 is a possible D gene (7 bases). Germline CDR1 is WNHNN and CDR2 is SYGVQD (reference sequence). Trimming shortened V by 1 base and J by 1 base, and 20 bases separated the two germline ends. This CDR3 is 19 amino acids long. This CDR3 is CASSEYTGAGGPSYNEQFF. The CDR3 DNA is TGCGCCAGCAGTGAGTACACGGGGGCCGGGGGGCCTTCCTACAATGAGCAGTTCTTC.

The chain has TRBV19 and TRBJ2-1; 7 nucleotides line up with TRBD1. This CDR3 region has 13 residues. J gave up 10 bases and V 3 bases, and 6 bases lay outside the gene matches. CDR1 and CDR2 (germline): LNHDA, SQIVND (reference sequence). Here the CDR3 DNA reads TGTGCCAGTAGTATTTTAGGGGGCCGGGAGCAGTTCTTC. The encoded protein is CASSILGGREQFF.

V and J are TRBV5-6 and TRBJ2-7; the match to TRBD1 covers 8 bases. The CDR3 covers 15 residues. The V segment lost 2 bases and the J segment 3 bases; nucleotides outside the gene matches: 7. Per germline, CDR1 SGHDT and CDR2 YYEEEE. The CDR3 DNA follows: TGTGCCAGCAGCTTTGGGACAGGAGGTTACTACGAGCAGTACTTC. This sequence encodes CASSFGTGGYYEQYF.

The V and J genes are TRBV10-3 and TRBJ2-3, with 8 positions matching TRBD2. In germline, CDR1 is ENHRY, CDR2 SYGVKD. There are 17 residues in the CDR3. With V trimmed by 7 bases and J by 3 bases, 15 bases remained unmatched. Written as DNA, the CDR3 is TGTGCCATCAAAGGTGAACGGGAGGGACCAGGGACAGATACGCAGTATTTT. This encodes CAIKGEREGPGTDTQYF.

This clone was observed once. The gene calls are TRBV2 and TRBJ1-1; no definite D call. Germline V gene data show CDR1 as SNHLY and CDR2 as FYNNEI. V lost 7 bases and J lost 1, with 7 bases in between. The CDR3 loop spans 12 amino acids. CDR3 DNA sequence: TGTGCCAGCAATCCAGGGAACACTGAAGCTTTCTTT. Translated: CASNPGNTEAFF.

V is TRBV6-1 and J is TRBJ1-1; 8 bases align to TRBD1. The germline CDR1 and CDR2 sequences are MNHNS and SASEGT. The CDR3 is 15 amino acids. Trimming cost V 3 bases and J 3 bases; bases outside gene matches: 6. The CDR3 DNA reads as TGTGCCAGCAGTGATACGACAGGGGTTGACACTGAAGCTTTCTTT. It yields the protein CASSDTTGVDTEAFF.

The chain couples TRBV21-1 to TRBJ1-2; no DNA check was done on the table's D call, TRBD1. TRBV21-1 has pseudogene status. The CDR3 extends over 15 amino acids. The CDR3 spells CASSKVKGYGYGYTF. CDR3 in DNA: TGTGCCAGCAGCAAAGTGAAGGGGTACGGCTATGGCTACACCTTC.

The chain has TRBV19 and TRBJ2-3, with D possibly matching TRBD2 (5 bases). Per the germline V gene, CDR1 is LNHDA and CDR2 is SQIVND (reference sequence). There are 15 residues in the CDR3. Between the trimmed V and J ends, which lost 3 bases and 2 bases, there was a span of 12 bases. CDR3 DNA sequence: TGTGCCAGTAGTATTGGAGCGGCATACACAGATACGCAGTATTTT. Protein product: CASSIGAAYTDTQYF.

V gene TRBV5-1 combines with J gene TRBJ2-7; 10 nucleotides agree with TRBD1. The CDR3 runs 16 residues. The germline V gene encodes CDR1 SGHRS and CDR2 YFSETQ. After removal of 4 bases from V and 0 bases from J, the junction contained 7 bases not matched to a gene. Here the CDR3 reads CASSNFDRGPSYEQYF. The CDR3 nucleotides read TGCGCCAGCAGCAATTTTGACAGGGGGCCCTCCTACGAGCAGTACTTC.